Listed below are T cell receptor beta chains from one sample, sequenced in a study of patients and donors after allogeneic stem cell transplantation. A single record per CDR3 protein comes from TCRdb applying MiXCR to the RT-PCR reads. The sample lists roughly 230,000 distinct CDR3 sequences, 13% to 15% occurring once. Source material: blood, either unsorted or a sorted T cell fraction (not recorded which). The origin of the receptors is a human donor who was either an allogeneic HSCT recipient or a stem cell or donor lymphocyte infusion donor (not recorded which). It is not recorded whose cells these are; they may come from a transplant donor. The CDR3 runs from the conserved cysteine through the conserved F or W. D genes are given only for firm matches. For some rows the clone size is stated as once, few or many, or as a class when expanded; others skip it.

abundance: NA
v_gene: TRBV3-1
d_gene: TRBD1
j_gene: TRBJ1-5
CDR3nt: TGTGCCAGCAGCCAACAAGCCGGGACAGGGCTACACCCCCAGCATTTT
CDR3aa: CASSQQAGTGLHPQHF

abundance: NA
v_gene: TRBV5-1
d_gene: TRBD1
j_gene: TRBJ1-6
CDR3nt: TGCGCCAGCAGCTTGGACCCGGGACAGCTAAATTCACCCCTCCACTTT
CDR3aa: CASSLDPGQLNSPLHF

abundance: many
v_gene: TRBV12-3/TRBV12-4
d_gene: NA
j_gene: TRBJ1-2
CDR3nt: TGTGCCAGCAGTTTAAGGGAGGCGCGGCGTGGCTACACCTTC
CDR3aa: CASSLREARRGYTF

abundance: many
v_gene: TRBV5-8
d_gene: NA
j_gene: TRBJ2-2
CDR3nt: TGTGCCAGCAGCTCAACAGGGTTGAGTACCGGGGAGCTGTTTTTT
CDR3aa: CASSSTGLSTGELFF

abundance: few
v_gene: TRBV4-2
d_gene: TRBD1
j_gene: TRBJ2-3
CDR3nt: TGTGCCAGCAGCCAAGGACAGGGGGAAACAGATACGCAGTATTTT
CDR3aa: CASSQGQGETDTQYF

abundance: few
v_gene: TRBV20-1
d_gene: NA
j_gene: TRBJ2-6
CDR3nt: TGCAGTGCCCTCCCGCAGATCGCTGGGGCCAACGTCCTGACTTTC
CDR3aa: CSALPQIAGANVLTF

abundance: NA
v_gene: TRBV9
d_gene: NA
j_gene: TRBJ1-2
CDR3nt: TGTGCCAGCAGCGTAGACCACTCTTTAAACTATGGCTACACCTTC
CDR3aa: CASSVDHSLNYGYTF

abundance: few
v_gene: TRBV27
d_gene: NA
j_gene: TRBJ2-3
CDR3nt: TGTGCCAGCAGCCGACAGATCCGAGGTCCAGATACGCAGTATTTT
CDR3aa: CASSRQIRGPDTQYF

abundance: few
v_gene: TRBV3-1
d_gene: TRBD1
j_gene: TRBJ1-6
CDR3nt: TGTGCCAGCAGCCAAGATGAGGGGGCGAATTCACCCCTCCACTTT
CDR3aa: CASSQDEGANSPLHF

abundance: NA
v_gene: TRBV5-1
d_gene: NA
j_gene: TRBJ2-2
CDR3nt: TGCGCCAGCAGCTTGGAGATAGAGAACACCGGGGAGCTGTTTTTT
CDR3aa: CASSLEIENTGELFF

abundance: few
v_gene: TRBV6-2/TRBV6-3
d_gene: TRBD1
j_gene: TRBJ2-7
CDR3nt: TGTGCCAGCAGTCGAAACGCCGGGACAGAGACCTACGAGCAGTACTTC
CDR3aa: CASSRNAGTETYEQYF

abundance: many
v_gene: TRBV6-1
d_gene: TRBD1
j_gene: TRBJ1-2
CDR3nt: TGTGCCAGCAGTGAATTTGGACAGGAAAGAAGCTACACCTTC
CDR3aa: CASSEFGQERSYTF

abundance: NA
v_gene: TRBV5-4
d_gene: NA
j_gene: TRBJ1-2
CDR3nt: TGTGCCAGCAGCTTGGCTCGGGGGTCCCTTTATGGCTACACCTTC
CDR3aa: CASSLARGSLYGYTF

abundance: many
v_gene: TRBV6-5
d_gene: NA
j_gene: TRBJ1-2
CDR3nt: TGTGCCACCCTGAGAAGCGGCTATGGCTACACCTTC
CDR3aa: CATLRSGYGYTF

abundance: few
v_gene: TRBV28
d_gene: TRBD2
j_gene: TRBJ2-7
CDR3nt: TGTGCCAGCAGTTTCCTACTAGCGGGAGGGGCGCAGTACTTC
CDR3aa: CASSFLLAGGAQYF